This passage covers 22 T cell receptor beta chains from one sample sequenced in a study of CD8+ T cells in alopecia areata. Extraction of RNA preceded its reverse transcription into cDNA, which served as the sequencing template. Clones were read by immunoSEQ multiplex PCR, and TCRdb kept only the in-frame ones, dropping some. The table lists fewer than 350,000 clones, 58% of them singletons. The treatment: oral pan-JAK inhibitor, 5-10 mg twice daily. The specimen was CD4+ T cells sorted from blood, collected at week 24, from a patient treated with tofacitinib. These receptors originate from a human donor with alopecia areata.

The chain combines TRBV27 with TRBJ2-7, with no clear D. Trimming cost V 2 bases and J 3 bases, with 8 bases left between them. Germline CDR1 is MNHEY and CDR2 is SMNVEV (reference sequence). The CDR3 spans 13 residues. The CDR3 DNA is TGTGCCAGCAGTTTAGCCGGAAACTACGAGCAGTACTTC. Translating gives CASSLAGNYEQYF.

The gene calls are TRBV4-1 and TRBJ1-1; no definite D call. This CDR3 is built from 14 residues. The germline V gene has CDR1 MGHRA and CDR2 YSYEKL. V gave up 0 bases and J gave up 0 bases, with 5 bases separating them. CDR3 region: CASSQDPLNTEAFF. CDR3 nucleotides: TGCGCCAGCAGCCAAGACCCTTTGAACACTGAAGCTTTCTTT.

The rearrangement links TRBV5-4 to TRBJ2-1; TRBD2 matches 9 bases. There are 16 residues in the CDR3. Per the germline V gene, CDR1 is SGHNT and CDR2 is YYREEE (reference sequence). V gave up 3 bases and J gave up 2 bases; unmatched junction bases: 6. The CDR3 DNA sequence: TGTGCCAGCAGCTGGACCCCTAGCGGGGCCTACAATGAGCAGTTCTTC. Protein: CASSWTPSGAYNEQFF.

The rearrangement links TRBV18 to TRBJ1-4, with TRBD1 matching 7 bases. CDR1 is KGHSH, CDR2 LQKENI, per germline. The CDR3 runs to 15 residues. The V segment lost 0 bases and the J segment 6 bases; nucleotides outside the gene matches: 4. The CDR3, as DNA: TGTGCCAGCTCACCACCGTCCAGGGGGGATGAAAAACTGTTTTTT. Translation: CASSPPSRGDEKLFF. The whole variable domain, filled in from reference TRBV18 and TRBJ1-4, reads NAGVMQNPRHLVRRRGQEARLRCSPMKGHSHVYWYRQLPEEGLKFMVYLQKENIIDESGMPKERFSAEFPKEGPSILRIQQVVRGDSAAYFCASSPPSRGDEKLFFGSGTQLSVL.

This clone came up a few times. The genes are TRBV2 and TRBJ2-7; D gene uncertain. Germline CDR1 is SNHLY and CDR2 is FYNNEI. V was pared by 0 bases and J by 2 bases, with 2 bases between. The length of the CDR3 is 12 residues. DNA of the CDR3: TGTGCCAGCAGTGAAGCTGCCTACGAGCAGTACTTC. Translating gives CASSEAAYEQYF. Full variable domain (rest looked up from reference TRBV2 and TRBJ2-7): EPEVTQTPSHQVTQMGQEVILRCVPISNHLYFYWYRQILGQKVEFLVSFYNNEISEKSEIFDDQFSVERPDGSNFTLKIRSTKLEDSAMYFCASSEAAYEQYFGPGTRLTVT.

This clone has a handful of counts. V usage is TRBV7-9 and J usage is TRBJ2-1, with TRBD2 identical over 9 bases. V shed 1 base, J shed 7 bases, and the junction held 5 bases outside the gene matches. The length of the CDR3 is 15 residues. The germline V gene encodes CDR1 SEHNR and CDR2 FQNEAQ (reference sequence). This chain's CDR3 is CASSLEGLAQNEQFF. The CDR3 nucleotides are TGTGCCAGCAGCTTAGAGGGACTAGCCCAGAATGAGCAGTTCTTC.

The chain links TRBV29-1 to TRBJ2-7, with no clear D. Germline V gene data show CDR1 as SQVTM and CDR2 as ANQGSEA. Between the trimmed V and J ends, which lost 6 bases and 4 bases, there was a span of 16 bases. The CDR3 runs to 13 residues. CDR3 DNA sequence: TGCAGCGTGGGTAACACTGTTGGGTACGAGCAGTACTTC. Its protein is CSVGNTVGYEQYF.

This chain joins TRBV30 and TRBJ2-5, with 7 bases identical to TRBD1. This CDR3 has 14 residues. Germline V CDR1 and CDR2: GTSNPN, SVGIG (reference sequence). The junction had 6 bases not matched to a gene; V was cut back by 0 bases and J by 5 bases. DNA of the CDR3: TGTGCCTGGAGTGTGGAGACAGGGACGGAGACCCAGTACTTC. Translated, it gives CAWSVETGTETQYF.

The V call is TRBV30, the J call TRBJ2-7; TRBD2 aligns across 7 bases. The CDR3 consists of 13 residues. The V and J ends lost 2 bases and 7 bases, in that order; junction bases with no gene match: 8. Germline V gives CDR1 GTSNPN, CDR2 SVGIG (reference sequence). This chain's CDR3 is CAWSRGEGYEQYF. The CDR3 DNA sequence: TGTGCCTGGAGTAGAGGGGAGGGGTATGAGCAGTACTTC.

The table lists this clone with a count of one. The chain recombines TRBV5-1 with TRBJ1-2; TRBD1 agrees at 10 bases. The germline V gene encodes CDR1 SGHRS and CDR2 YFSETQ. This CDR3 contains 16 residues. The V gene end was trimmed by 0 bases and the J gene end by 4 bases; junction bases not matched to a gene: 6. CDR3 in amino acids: CASSLAGTGAGYGYTF. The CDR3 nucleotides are TGCGCCAGCAGCTTGGCGGGGACAGGGGCTGGCTATGGCTACACCTTC. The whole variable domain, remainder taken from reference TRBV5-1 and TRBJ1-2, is KAGVTQTPRYLIKTRGQQVTLSCSPISGHRSVSWYQQTPGQGLQFLFEYFSETQRNKGNFPGRFSGRQFSNSRSEMNVSTLELGDSALYLCASSLAGTGAGYGYTFGSGTRLTVV.

The CDR3: CASSALSSRGGSNQPQHF. The CDR3 DNA is TGTGCCAGCAGCGCCCTTAGTTCCAGGGGGGGGAGCAATCAGCCCCAGCATTTT. The chain employs TRBV7-8 and TRBJ1-5; 7 bases are shared with TRBD1. The CDR3 contains 18 residues. The trim removed 5 bases at V and 1 base at J, leaving 14 bases unmatched. CDR1 SGHVS and CDR2 FQNEAQ come from the germline V gene.

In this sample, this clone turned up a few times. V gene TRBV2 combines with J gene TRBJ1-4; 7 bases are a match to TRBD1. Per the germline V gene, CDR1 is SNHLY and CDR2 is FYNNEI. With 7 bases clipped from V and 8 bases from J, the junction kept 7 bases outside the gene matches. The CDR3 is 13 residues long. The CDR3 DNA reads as TGTGCCAGCACGACAGGGTGGGGCGAAAAACTGTTTTTT. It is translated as CASTTGWGEKLFF.

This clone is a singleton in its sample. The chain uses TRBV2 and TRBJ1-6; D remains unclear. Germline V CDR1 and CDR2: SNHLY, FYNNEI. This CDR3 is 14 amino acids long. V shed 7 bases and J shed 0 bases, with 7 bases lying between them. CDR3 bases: TGTGCCAGCATAGGAAGCTCCTATAATTCACCCCTCCACTTT. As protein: CASIGSSYNSPLHF.

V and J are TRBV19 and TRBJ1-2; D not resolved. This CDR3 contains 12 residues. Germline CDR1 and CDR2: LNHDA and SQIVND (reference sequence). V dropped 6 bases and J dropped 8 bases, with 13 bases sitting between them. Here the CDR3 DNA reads TGTGCCAGTAGCACTCGGAAGTGGGGCTACACCTTC. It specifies CASSTRKWGYTF.

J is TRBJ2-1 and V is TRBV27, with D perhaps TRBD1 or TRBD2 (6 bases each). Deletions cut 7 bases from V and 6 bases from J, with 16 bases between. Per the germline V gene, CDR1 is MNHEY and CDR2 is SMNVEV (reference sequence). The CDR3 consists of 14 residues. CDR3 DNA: TGTGCCAGCACCGACAGGAAGGAGGGCAATGAGCAGTTCTTC. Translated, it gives CASTDRKEGNEQFF.

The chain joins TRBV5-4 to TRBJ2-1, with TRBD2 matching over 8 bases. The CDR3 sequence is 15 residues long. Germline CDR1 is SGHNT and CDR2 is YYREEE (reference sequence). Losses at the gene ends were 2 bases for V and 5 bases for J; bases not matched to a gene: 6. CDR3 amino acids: CASSFSGLADNEQFF. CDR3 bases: TGTGCCAGCAGCTTCTCAGGACTAGCTGACAATGAGCAGTTCTTC. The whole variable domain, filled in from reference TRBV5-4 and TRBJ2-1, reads ETGVTQSPTHLIKTRGQQVTLRCSSQSGHNTVSWYQQALGQGPQFIFQYYREEENGRGNFPPRFSGLQFPNYSSELNVNALELDDSALYLCASSFSGLADNEQFFGPGTRLTVL.

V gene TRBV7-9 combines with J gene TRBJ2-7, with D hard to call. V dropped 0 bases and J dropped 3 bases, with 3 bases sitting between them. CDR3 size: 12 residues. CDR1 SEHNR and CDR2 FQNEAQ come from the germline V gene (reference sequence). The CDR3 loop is CASSLAVYEQYF. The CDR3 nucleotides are TGTGCCAGCAGCTTAGCGGTCTACGAGCAGTACTTC. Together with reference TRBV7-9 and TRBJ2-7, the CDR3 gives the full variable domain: DTGVSQNPRHKITKRGQNVTFRCDPISEHNRLYWYRQTLGQGPEFLTYFQNEAQLEKSRLLSDRFSAERPKGSFSTLEIQRTEQGDSAMYLCASSLAVYEQYFGPGTRLTVT.

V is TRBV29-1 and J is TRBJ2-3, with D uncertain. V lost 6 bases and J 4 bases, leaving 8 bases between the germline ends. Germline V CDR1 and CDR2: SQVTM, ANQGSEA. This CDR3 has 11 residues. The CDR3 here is CSVDEADTQYF. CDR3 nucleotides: TGCAGCGTGGACGAGGCAGATACGCAGTATTTT.

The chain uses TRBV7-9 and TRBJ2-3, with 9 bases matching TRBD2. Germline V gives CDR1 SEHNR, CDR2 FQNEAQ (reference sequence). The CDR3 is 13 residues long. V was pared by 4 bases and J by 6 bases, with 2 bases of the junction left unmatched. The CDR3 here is CASSWGTSDTQYF. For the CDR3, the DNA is TGTGCCAGCAGCTGGGGGACTAGCGATACGCAGTATTTT.

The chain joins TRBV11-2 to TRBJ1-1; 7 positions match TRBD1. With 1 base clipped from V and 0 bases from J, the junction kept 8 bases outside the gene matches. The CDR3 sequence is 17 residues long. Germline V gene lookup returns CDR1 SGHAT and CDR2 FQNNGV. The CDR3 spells CASSLGYGTVMNTEAFF. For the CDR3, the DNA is TGTGCCAGCAGCTTAGGCTACGGGACAGTAATGAACACTGAAGCTTTCTTT. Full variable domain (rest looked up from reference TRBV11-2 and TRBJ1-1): EAGVAQSPRYKIIEKRQSVAFWCNPISGHATLYWYQQILGQGPKLLIQFQNNGVVDDSQLPKDRFSAERLKGVDSTLKIQPAKLEDSAVYLCASSLGYGTVMNTEAFFGQGTRLTVV.

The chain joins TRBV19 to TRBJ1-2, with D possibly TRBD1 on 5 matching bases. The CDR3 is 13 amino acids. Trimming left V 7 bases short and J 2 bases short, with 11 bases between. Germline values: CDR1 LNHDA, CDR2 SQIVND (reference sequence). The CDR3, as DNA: TGTGCCAGTACCTCCGGGGACAACTATGGCTACACCTTC. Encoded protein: CASTSGDNYGYTF.

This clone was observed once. CDR3 coding DNA: TGTGCCAGCAGCGTAGGTCCGGGCAGCAGGGAAGATGGCTACACCTTC. It specifies CASSVGPGSREDGYTF. The rearrangement uses TRBV9 and TRBJ1-2, with D possibly matching TRBD1 (5 bases). There are 16 residues in the CDR3. Germline loops: CDR1 SGDLS, CDR2 YYNGEE. Between the trimmed V and J ends, which lost 0 bases and 6 bases, there was a span of 18 bases. Full variable domain (rest looked up from reference TRBV9 and TRBJ1-2): DSGVTQTPKHLITATGQRVTLRCSPRSGDLSVYWYQQSLDQGLQFLIQYYNGEERAKGNILERFSAQQFPDLHSELNLSSLELGDSALYFCASSVGPGSREDGYTFGSGTRLTVV.